The 25 T cell receptor beta chains reported below all come from one sample, sequenced in a study of T cells in Graves' hyperthyroidism and ophthalmopathy. RNA transcripts provided the source from which TCR beta CDR3 regions were amplified. The HTBI primer set drove a first-round RT-PCR of the TCR CDR3. Using its own MiXCR run on the multiplex PCR reads, TCRdb lists one record per CDR3 protein. The sample carries about 270,000 distinct CDR3 sequences, about 20% recorded once. Sequenced: blood. The receptors here all came from a man aged 25-45 years with Graves' ophthalmopathy.

As to this clonotype: The CDR3 carries no conserved terminal phenylalanine or tryptophan, so it likely arises from a read error. The chain uses TRBV28 and TRBJ2-7; TRBD1 might be the D (5 bases). The V end lost 4 bases, the J end lost 4 bases, and 20 bases lay between the germline ends. The germline V gene encodes CDR1 MDHEN and CDR2 SYDVKM. The CDR3 extends over 16 amino acids. The DNA of the CDR3 is TGTGCCAGCAGTTGCAACCCAGGGAAAGGGCTATACGAGCAGTACTCC. It translates to CASSCNPGKGLYEQYS.

The rearrangement links TRBV13 to TRBJ2-5; D may be TRBD2 (6 bases). V was trimmed by 6 bases and J by 1 base, leaving 15 bases between them. Germline values: CDR1 PRHDT, CDR2 FYEKMQ (reference sequence). The CDR3 loop spans 15 amino acids. CDR3 in DNA: TGTGCCAGCAGTCCCAACGGGGGACTCCAAGAGACCCAGTACTTC. As protein: CASSPNGGLQETQYF. The full variable domain, rest sourced from reference TRBV13 and TRBJ2-5, is AAGVIQSPRHLIKEKRETATLKCYPIPRHDTVYWYQQGPGQDPQFLISFYEKMQSDKGSIPDRFSAQQFSDYHSELNMSSLELGDSALYFCASSPNGGLQETQYFGPGTRLLVL.

The J gene is TRBJ2-3, the V gene TRBV19; possible D gene TRBD1, 5 bases. The CDR3 contains 13 residues. Germline CDR1 is LNHDA and CDR2 is SQIVND (reference sequence). The V end was cut by 5 bases, the J end by 4 bases, with 10 bases between. CDR3 coding DNA: TGTGCCAGTAGTTTACAGGTTGCAGATACGCAGTATTTT. It encodes CASSLQVADTQYF.

This clonotype was seen repeatedly, ten times or more. The V and J genes are TRBV28 and TRBJ1-5; 9 nucleotides line up with TRBD1. Germline CDR1 and CDR2: MDHEN and SYDVKM. V lost 4 bases, J lost 1 base, and 2 bases stayed unmatched. The CDR3 contains 15 residues. DNA for the CDR3: TGTGCCAGCAGTTGGGGACAGGGAAGCAATCAGCCCCAGCATTTT. It translates to CASSWGQGSNQPQHF.

This clonotype was seen at least ten times. V and J are TRBV20-1 and TRBJ2-7; 9 bases are shared with TRBD1. The germline V gene has CDR1 DFQATT and CDR2 SNEGSKA (reference sequence). V lost 5 bases to trimming and J lost 3 bases; unmatched junction nucleotides: 2. The length of the CDR3 is 12 residues. CDR3 sequence reads: CSAGTGFYEQYF. The CDR3 nucleotides are TGCAGTGCTGGGACAGGGTTCTACGAGCAGTACTTC.

This clonotype was counted only a few times. The chain carries TRBV6-5 and TRBJ1-1; TRBD1 matches 7 bases. The CDR3 loop spans 15 amino acids. Germline V gene data show CDR1 as MNHEY and CDR2 as SVGAGI. J was trimmed by 4 bases and V by 1 base; bases with no gene match: 6. The CDR3 DNA reads as TGTGCCAGCAGTTACTTGACAGGGAGAGGCACTGAAGCTTTCTTT. Translated: CASSYLTGRGTEAFF.

This rearrangement joins TRBV7-9 to TRBJ1-1; D perhaps matches TRBD1 (6 bases). Germline V gene sequence: CDR1 SEHNR, CDR2 FQNEAQ (reference sequence). The CDR3 consists of 13 residues. Trimming left V 5 bases short and J 7 bases short, with 14 bases between. CDR3 amino acids: CASSRTETFEAFF. CDR3 nucleotides: TGTGCCAGCAGCCGGACAGAGACTTTTGAAGCTTTCTTT.

Many counts were recorded for this clonotype. J is TRBJ2-1 and V is TRBV5-1, with 7 bases lining up with TRBD2. With V trimmed by 4 bases and J by 5 bases, 6 bases remained unmatched. The CDR3 covers 14 residues. Germline V gene sequence: CDR1 SGHRS, CDR2 YFSETQ. CDR3 DNA sequence: TGCGCCAGCAGCGGAACCGGGACTAACAATGAGCAGTTCTTC. Protein sequence: CASSGTGTNNEQFF.

This clonotype appeared many times. V and J are TRBV25-1 and TRBJ2-3, with TRBD2 matching 10 bases. Looked up from germline, CDR1 is MGHDK and CDR2 is SYGVNS. V was clipped by 3 bases and J by 0 bases; unmatched bases: 3. The CDR3 length is 16 residues. In DNA, the CDR3 is TGTGCCAGCAGTGAGCTGACTAGCGGGAGCACAGATACGCAGTATTTT. The encoded protein is CASSELTSGSTDTQYF.

The J gene is TRBJ1-6, the V gene TRBV4-2, with D hard to call. Trimming took off 0 bases at V and 2 bases at J, with 11 bases between the two ends. Germline CDR1 and CDR2: LGHNA and YNFKEQ. The CDR3 has 17 residues. CDR3 in DNA: TGTGCCAGCAGCCAAGATTGGTCGGCGACCTATAATTCACCCCTCCACTTT. As protein: CASSQDWSATYNSPLHF.

This clonotype has a handful of counts. The chain combines TRBV7-8 with TRBJ1-2; D remains unclear. V lost 6 bases, J lost 2 bases, and 10 bases lay in between. The CDR3 has 13 residues. From germline, CDR1 is SGHVS and CDR2 FQNEAQ. Here the CDR3 DNA reads TGTGCCAGCAGAGCAGCGGTCAACTATGGCTACACCTTC. Translating it yields CASRAAVNYGYTF.

The V call is TRBV29-1, the J call TRBJ2-5, with TRBD2 identical over 11 bases. From germline, CDR1 is SQVTM and CDR2 ANQGSEA. Unmatched junction bases numbered 8, after V lost 3 bases and J lost 5 bases. The CDR3 totals 15 residues. The CDR3 DNA sequence: TGCAGCGTTGATCTAGCGGGAGGACCCGGGGAGACCCAGTACTTC. Encoded protein: CSVDLAGGPGETQYF.

The genes are TRBV7-9 and TRBJ2-3; the D gene is possibly TRBD2 (6 bases). Germline loops: CDR1 SEHNR, CDR2 FQNEAQ (reference sequence). The V end was cut by 7 bases, the J end by 3 bases, with 11 bases between. This CDR3 comprises 13 residues. The CDR3 DNA follows: TGTGCCAGCAACCCGGGACTTACAGATACGCAGTATTTT. As protein: CASNPGLTDTQYF.

This clonotype has only one observation. The CDR3 does not end in the conserved phenylalanine or tryptophan, so this is likely a read error. V gene TRBV5-6 combines with J gene TRBJ2-2; maybe TRBD2 (7 bases). The germline gives CDR1 SGHDT, CDR2 YYEEEE. This CDR3 has 18 residues. V was clipped by 0 bases and J by 4 bases, with 19 bases between them. The CDR3 DNA follows: TGTGCCAGCAGCTTGGCAGCGGGACGCGGGGGCAGCACCGGGGAGCTGTTTCTT. It is translated as CASSLAAGRGGSTGELFL.

The rearrangement links TRBV19 to TRBJ2-1, with a possible D match to TRBD2 (6 bases). Germline V gives CDR1 LNHDA, CDR2 SQIVND (reference sequence). V was pared by 6 bases and J by 1 base, with 13 bases between. This CDR3 contains 15 residues. The CDR3 is CASRVTSGSYNEQFF. The CDR3, as DNA: TGTGCCAGTAGAGTGACTAGTGGGTCCTACAATGAGCAGTTCTTC.

The chain's CDR3 is CATSREVGEGANVLTF. CDR3 bases: TGTGCCACCAGCAGAGAGGTGGGCGAAGGGGCCAACGTCCTGACTTTC. The chain recombines TRBV15 with TRBJ2-6, with D unclear. The CDR3 has 16 residues. The germline gives CDR1 LNHNV, CDR2 YYDKDF (reference sequence). V was clipped by 0 bases and J by 4 bases, with 10 bases between them.

The V and J genes are TRBV19 and TRBJ2-1; a possible D gene is TRBD2 (6 bases). CDR1 is LNHDA and CDR2 is SQIVND in the germline V gene (reference sequence). Trimming took off 6 bases at V and 3 bases at J, with 15 bases between the two ends. The CDR3 length is 15 residues. The CDR3: CASSLRRGDYNEQFF. The CDR3 DNA sequence: TGTGCCAGTAGCCTTAGGCGGGGAGACTACAATGAGCAGTTCTTC.

This chain connects TRBV10-3 to TRBJ2-5; D not certain. CDR3 length equals 18 residues. V was cut by 4 bases and J by 2 bases, with 23 bases left in between. Germline CDR1 ENHRY, CDR2 SYGVKD. The CDR3 region is CAISGTMRAPRVQETQYF. The CDR3 DNA reads TGTGCCATCAGTGGAACTATGCGAGCGCCCCGGGTTCAAGAGACCCAGTACTTC.

The rearrangement links TRBV18 to TRBJ1-1; unclear D gene. The germline V gene has CDR1 KGHSH and CDR2 LQKENI. Trimming cost V 3 bases and J 1 base, with 9 bases left between them. The CDR3 totals 14 residues. CDR3 nucleotides: TGTGCCAGCTCACCTTTGACACGGAACACTGAAGCTTTCTTT. Translating gives CASSPLTRNTEAFF.

In its sample, this clonotype was seen once. This rearrangement joins TRBV7-9 to TRBJ2-1; D remains unclear. Germline V gene sequence: CDR1 SEHNR, CDR2 FQNEAQ (reference sequence). There are 15 residues in the CDR3. The germline V and J ends were trimmed by 5 bases and 7 bases, with 18 bases remaining between them. Here the CDR3 DNA reads TGTGCCAGCAGCGAGCGTGAGGACGGTAAGAATGAGCAGTTCTTC. Protein sequence: CASSEREDGKNEQFF.

This clonotype was detected ten times or more. The gene calls are TRBV28 and TRBJ2-5, with 8 positions matching TRBD1. Looked up from germline, CDR1 is MDHEN and CDR2 is SYDVKM. With V trimmed by 4 bases and J by 5 bases, 3 bases remained unmatched. CDR3 length: 13 residues. The CDR3: CASSSTGVETQYF. The CDR3 DNA reads TGTGCCAGCAGTTCGACAGGGGTGGAGACCCAGTACTTC.

This clonotype was counted ten times or more. The CDR3 DNA reads TGTGCCAGCAGTTACGGGAGGACCTACGAGCAGTACTTC. Its protein product is CASSYGRTYEQYF. The chain combines TRBV6-5 with TRBJ2-7, with a tentative D call TRBD2 (6 bases). Germline-derived CDR1 and CDR2 are MNHEY and SVGAGI. Trimming took off 2 bases at V and 2 bases at J, with 7 bases between the two ends. CDR3 length: 13 residues.

Many counts were recorded for this clonotype. The chain uses TRBV3-1 and TRBJ2-7, with 10 bases fitting TRBD2. After removal of 4 bases from V and 6 bases from J, the junction contained 6 bases not matched to a gene. The germline V gene encodes CDR1 LGHDT and CDR2 YNNKEL (reference sequence). The CDR3 is 14 amino acids. CDR3 loop: CASSLPGLAAEQYF. CDR3 bases: TGTGCCAGCAGCCTACCCGGACTAGCGGCCGAGCAGTACTTC.

This clonotype was picked up a small number of times. The genes are TRBV7-9 and TRBJ2-3; maybe TRBD1 (6 bases). Per germline, CDR1 SEHNR and CDR2 FQNEAQ (reference sequence). V was pared by 5 bases and J by 0 bases, with 12 bases between. The CDR3 totals 15 residues. In DNA form, the CDR3 reads TGTGCCAGCAGCCCCTCGGGACAAAGCACAGATACGCAGTATTTT. This codes for CASSPSGQSTDTQYF. Filled out from reference TRBV7-9 and TRBJ2-3, the complete variable domain reads DTGVSQNPRHKITKRGQNVTFRCDPISEHNRLYWYRQTLGQGPEFLTYFQNEAQLEKSRLLSDRFSAERPKGSFSTLEIQRTEQGDSAMYLCASSPSGQSTDTQYFGPGTRLTVL.

V and J are TRBV19 and TRBJ2-7; D may be TRBD2 (7 bases). The CDR3 spans 14 residues. Trimming removed 3 bases at V and 2 bases at J, with 11 bases between. Looked up from germline, CDR1 is LNHDA and CDR2 is SQIVND (reference sequence). The CDR3: CASSMGEGAYEQYF. The CDR3 bases are TGTGCCAGTAGTATGGGGGAGGGGGCCTACGAGCAGTACTTC.